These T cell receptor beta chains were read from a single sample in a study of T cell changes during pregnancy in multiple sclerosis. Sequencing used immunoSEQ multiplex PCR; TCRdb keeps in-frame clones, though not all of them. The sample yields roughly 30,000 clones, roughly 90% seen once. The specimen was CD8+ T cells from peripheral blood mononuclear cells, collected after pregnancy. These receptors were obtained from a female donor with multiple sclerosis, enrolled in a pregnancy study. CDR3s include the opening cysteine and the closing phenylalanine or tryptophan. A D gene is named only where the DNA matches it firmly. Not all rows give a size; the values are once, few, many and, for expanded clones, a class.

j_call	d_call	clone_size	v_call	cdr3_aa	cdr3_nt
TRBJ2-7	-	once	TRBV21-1	CASSKARDRDSYEQYF	TGTGCCAGCAGCAAAGCGCGGGACAGAGACTCCTACGAGCAGTACTTC
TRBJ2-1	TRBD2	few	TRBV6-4	CASSPLAGGNNEQFF	TGTGCCAGCAGTCCACTAGCGGGAGGGAACAATGAGCAGTTCTTC
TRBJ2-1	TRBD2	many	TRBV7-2	CASSLASGGGDEQFF	TGTGCCAGCAGCTTAGCAAGCGGGGGGGGCGATGAGCAGTTCTTC
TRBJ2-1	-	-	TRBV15	CATSRAVEAGNEQFF	TGTGCCACCAGCAGAGCGGTAGAGGCGGGCAATGAGCAGTTCTTC
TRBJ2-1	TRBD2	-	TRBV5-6	CASSAGLAGVDEQFF	TGTGCCAGCAGCGCAGGACTAGCGGGAGTCGATGAGCAGTTCTTC
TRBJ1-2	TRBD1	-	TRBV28	CASSLVGTGFYGYTF	TGTGCCAGCAGTTTAGTCGGGACAGGGTTCTATGGCTACACCTTC
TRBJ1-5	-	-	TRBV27	CASSWGGEGQPQHF	TGTGCCAGCAGTTGGGGAGGGGAGGGTCAGCCCCAGCATTTT
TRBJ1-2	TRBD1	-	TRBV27	CASSGQGAYGYTF	TGTGCCAGCAGTGGACAGGGGGCCTATGGCTACACCTTC
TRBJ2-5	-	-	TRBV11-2	CASSYTGQETQYF	TGTGCCAGCAGCTATACAGGTCAAGAGACCCAGTACTTC
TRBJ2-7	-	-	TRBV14	CASSQEERTYEQYF	TGTGCCAGCAGCCAAGAGGAGCGGACCTACGAGCAGTACTTC
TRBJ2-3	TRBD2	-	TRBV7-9	CASSQEAGDTDTQYF	TGTGCCAGCAGCCAAGAAGCGGGAGATACAGATACGCAGTATTTT
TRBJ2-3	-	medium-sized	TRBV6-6	CASSLGADLDTQYF	TGTGCCAGCAGCTTAGGGGCGGACCTGGATACGCAGTATTTT
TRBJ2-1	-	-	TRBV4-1	CASSQENTQGDNEQFF	TGCGCCAGCAGCCAAGAAAATACACAGGGCGACAATGAGCAGTTCTTC
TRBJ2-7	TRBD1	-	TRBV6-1	CASSELAGTGGYEQYF	TGTGCCAGCAGTGAGCTCGCCGGGACAGGGGGATACGAGCAGTACTTC